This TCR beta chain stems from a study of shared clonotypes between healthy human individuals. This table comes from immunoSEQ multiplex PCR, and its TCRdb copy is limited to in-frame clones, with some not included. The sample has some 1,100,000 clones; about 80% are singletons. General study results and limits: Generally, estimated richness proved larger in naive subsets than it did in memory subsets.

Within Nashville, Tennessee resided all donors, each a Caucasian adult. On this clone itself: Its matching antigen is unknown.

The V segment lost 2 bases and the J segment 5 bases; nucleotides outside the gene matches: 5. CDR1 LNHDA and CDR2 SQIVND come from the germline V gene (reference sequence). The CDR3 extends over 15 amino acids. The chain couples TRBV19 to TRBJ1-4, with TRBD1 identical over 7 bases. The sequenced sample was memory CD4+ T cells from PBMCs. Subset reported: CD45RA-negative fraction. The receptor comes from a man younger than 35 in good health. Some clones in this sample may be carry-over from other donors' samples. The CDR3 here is CASSISAGGNEKLFF. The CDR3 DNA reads TGTGCCAGTAGTATATCGGCAGGGGGAAATGAAAAACTGTTTTTT.